The present T cell receptor (beta chain) was sequenced within a study of cytomegalovirus exposure and HLA in healthy donors. The CDR3 is made up of 14 amino acids. In germline, CDR1 is SNHLY, CDR2 FYNNEI. The V end lost 4 bases, the J end lost 5 bases, and 12 bases lay between the germline ends. Sequenced by immunoSEQ multiplex PCR; TCRdb stores in-frame clones only, minus some. The sample consists of some 170,000 clones, around nine tenths of them appearing once. The genes are TRBV2 and TRBJ1-5, with D maybe TRBD1 (6 bases). The TCR sequence derives from a woman in her twenties or thirties in good health and CMV-seronegative. The specimen sequenced was PBMCs. CDR3 protein: CASSVGGIDQPQHF. CDR3 in DNA: TGTGCCAGCAGTGTAGGGGGTATCGATCAGCCCCAGCATTTT.